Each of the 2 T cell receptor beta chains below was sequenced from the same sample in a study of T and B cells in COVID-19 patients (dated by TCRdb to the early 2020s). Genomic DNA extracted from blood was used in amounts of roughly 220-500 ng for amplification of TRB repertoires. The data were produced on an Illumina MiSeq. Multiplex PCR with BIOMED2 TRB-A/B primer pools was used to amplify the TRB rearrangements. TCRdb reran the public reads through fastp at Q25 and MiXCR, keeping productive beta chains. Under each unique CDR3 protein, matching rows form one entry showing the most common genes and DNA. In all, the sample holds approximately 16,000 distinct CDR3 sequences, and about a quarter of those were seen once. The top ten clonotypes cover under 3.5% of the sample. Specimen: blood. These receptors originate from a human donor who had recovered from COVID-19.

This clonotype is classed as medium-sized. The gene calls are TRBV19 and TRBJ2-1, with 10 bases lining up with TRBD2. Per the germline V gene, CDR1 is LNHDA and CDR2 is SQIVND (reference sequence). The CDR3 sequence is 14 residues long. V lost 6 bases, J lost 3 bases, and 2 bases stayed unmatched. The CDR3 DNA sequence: TGTGCCAGTAGAGTAGCGGGAGGCTACAATGAGCAGTTCTTC. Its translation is CASRVAGGYNEQFF.

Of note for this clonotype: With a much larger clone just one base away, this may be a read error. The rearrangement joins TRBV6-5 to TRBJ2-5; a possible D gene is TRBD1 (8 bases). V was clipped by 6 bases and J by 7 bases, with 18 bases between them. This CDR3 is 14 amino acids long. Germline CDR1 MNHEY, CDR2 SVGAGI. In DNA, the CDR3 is TGTGCCAGCAGAACCTACAGGGGGAGGGGGACCCAGTACTTC. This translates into CASRTYRGRGTQYF.